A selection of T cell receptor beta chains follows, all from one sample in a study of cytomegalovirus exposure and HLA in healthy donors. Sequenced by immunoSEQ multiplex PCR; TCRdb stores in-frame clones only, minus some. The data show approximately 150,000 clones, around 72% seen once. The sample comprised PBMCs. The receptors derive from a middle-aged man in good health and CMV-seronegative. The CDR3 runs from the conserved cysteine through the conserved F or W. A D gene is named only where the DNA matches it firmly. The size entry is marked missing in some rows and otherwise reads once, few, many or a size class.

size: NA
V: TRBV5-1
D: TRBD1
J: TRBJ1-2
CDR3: CASSSGTELNYGYPF
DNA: TGCGCCAGCAGTTCCGGGACAGAGCTTAACTATGGCTACCCCTTC

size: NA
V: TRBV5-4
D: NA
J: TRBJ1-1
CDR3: CASSRGVGAEAFF
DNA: TGTGCCAGCAGCCGTGGAGTTGGCGCTGAAGCTTTCTTT

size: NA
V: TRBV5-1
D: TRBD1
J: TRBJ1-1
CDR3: CASSLNQGVTEAFF
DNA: TGCGCCAGCAGCTTGAATCAGGGGGTTACTGAAGCTTTCTTT

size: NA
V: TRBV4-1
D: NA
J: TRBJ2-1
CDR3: CASSQSQGYEQFF
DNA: TGCGCCAGCAGCCAATCACAGGGCTATGAGCAGTTCTTC

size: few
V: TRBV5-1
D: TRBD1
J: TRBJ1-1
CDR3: CASIDQRTGARAFF
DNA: TGCGCCAGCATAGATCAAAGGACAGGCGCGCGAGCTTTCTTT

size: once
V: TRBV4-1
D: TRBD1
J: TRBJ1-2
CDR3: CASSQMTGRGYTF
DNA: TGCGCCAGCAGCCAGATGACAGGGAGAGGCTACACCTTC

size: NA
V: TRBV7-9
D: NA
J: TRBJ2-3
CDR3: CASSPTGTDTQYF
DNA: TGTGCCAGCAGCCCAACAGGGACGGATACGCAGTATTTT

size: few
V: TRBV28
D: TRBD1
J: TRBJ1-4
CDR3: CASSLRVRGRSEKLFF
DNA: TGTGCCAGCAGTTTACGGGTTAGGGGGCGATCCGAAAAACTGTTTTTT

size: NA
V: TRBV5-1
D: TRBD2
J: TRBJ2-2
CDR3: CASSYSGRDTGELFF
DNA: TGCGCCAGCAGCTACAGCGGGAGAGACACCGGGGAGCTGTTTTTT

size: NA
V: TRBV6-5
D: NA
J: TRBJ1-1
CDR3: CASSRTGFREAFF
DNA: TGTGCCAGCAGTAGAACAGGGTTCAGGGAGGCTTTCTTT

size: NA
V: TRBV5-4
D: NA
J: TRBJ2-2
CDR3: CASSLFGGDTGELFF
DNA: TGTGCCAGCAGCTTGTTCGGGGGAGACACCGGGGAGCTGTTTTTT

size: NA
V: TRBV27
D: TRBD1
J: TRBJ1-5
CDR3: CASSPGTGIEQPQHF
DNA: TGTGCCAGCAGTCCCGGGACAGGGATTGAACAGCCCCAGCATTTT